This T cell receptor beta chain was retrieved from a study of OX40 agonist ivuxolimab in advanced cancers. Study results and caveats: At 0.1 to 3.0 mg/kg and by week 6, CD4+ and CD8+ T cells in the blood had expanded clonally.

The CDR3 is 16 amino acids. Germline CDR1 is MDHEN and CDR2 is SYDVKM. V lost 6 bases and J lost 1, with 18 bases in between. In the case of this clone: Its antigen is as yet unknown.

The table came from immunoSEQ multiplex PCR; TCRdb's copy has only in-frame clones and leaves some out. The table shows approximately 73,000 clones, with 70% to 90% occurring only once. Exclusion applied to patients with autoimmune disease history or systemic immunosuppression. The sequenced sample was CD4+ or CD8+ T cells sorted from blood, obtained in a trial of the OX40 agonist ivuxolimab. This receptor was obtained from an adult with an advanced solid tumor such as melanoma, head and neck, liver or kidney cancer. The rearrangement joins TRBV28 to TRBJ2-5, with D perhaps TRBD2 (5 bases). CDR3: CASSRQGRAGQETQYF. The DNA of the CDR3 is TGTGCCAGCAGCCGACAAGGGCGGGCGGGCCAAGAGACCCAGTACTTC.